The rows below give T cell receptor beta chains drawn from one sample of a study of blood T cell repertoires in COVID-19. Clones were read by immunoSEQ multiplex PCR, and TCRdb kept only the in-frame ones, dropping some. The table records 250,000 or so clones, 82% of them present only once. Specimen: peripheral blood. All receptors derive from a woman aged 18-30 years with acute or convalescent COVID-19. Each CDR3 is given with its conserved first and last residue. The order of the fields is CDR3 protein, CDR3 DNA, clone size, D gene, V gene, J gene. A D gene is named only where the DNA matches it firmly. Clone size is not always given. Where it is, it says once, few, many or a class for expanded clones.

CDR3 protein: CASTQGYEQYF; CDR3 DNA: TGCGCCAGCACACAGGGCTACGAGCAGTACTTC; clone size: NA; D gene: NA; V gene: TRBV10-2; J gene: TRBJ2-7
CDR3 protein: CASSPKTGNTEAFF; CDR3 DNA: TGCGCCAGCAGCCCGAAGACAGGTAACACTGAAGCTTTCTTT; clone size: NA; D gene: NA; V gene: TRBV4-1; J gene: TRBJ1-1
CDR3 protein: CASSLGTGEGNQPQHF; CDR3 DNA: TGCGCCAGCAGCTTGGGAACAGGGGAGGGCAATCAGCCCCAGCATTTT; clone size: NA; D gene: TRBD1; V gene: TRBV5-1; J gene: TRBJ1-5
CDR3 protein: CAWRRDGDSPLHF; CDR3 DNA: TGTGCCTGGAGGCGGGACGGAGATTCACCCCTCCACTTT; clone size: few; D gene: NA; V gene: TRBV30; J gene: TRBJ1-6
CDR3 protein: CASSPTARLVGTYEQYF; CDR3 DNA: TGTGCCAGCAGTCCCACCGCTCGACTAGTTGGGACCTACGAGCAGTACTTC; clone size: NA; D gene: NA; V gene: TRBV3-1/TRBV3-2; J gene: TRBJ2-7
CDR3 protein: CASSIDGPRQAFF; CDR3 DNA: TGTGCCAGTAGTATAGATGGGCCCAGGCAAGCTTTCTTT; clone size: NA; D gene: NA; V gene: TRBV19; J gene: TRBJ1-1
CDR3 protein: CASSIPGTGAEKLFF; CDR3 DNA: TGTGCCAGCAGCATACCCGGGACAGGGGCTGAAAAACTGTTTTTT; clone size: once; D gene: TRBD1; V gene: TRBV11-2; J gene: TRBJ1-4
CDR3 protein: CASSPGGARGEKLFF; CDR3 DNA: TGTGCCAGCAGTCCGGGGGGGGCTCGCGGTGAAAAACTGTTTTTT; clone size: NA; D gene: NA; V gene: TRBV28; J gene: TRBJ1-4
CDR3 protein: CASSSINGLAGTLYEQYF; CDR3 DNA: TGTGCCAGCAGCTCAATAAACGGACTAGCGGGTACCCTCTACGAGCAGTACTTC; clone size: few; D gene: TRBD2; V gene: TRBV11-2; J gene: TRBJ2-7
CDR3 protein: CASSSSGRVSHEQFF; CDR3 DNA: TGTGCCAGCAGCTCCAGCGGGAGGGTTTCCCATGAGCAGTTCTTC; clone size: NA; D gene: TRBD2; V gene: TRBV7-8; J gene: TRBJ2-1
CDR3 protein: CASSEVPGSGNTIYF; CDR3 DNA: TGTGCCAGCAGTGAAGTCCCGGGGTCTGGAAACACCATATATTTT; clone size: NA; D gene: NA; V gene: TRBV2; J gene: TRBJ1-3
CDR3 protein: CASSQGLWADTQYF; CDR3 DNA: TGTGCCAGCAGCCAGGGGCTGTGGGCAGATACGCAGTATTTT; clone size: NA; D gene: NA; V gene: TRBV14; J gene: TRBJ2-3
CDR3 protein: CAWRRTGGRETQYF; CDR3 DNA: TGTGCCTGGAGGCGGACAGGGGGTAGGGAGACCCAGTACTTC; clone size: NA; D gene: TRBD1; V gene: TRBV30; J gene: TRBJ2-5
CDR3 protein: CASSLAPGTSRAGEQYF; CDR3 DNA: TGTGCCAGCAGCCTAGCACCGGGGACTAGCAGGGCGGGGGAGCAGTACTTC; clone size: NA; D gene: TRBD2; V gene: TRBV11-1; J gene: TRBJ2-7
CDR3 protein: CASVRDFNTGELFF; CDR3 DNA: TGTGCCAGCGTCCGGGACTTCAACACCGGGGAGCTGTTTTTT; clone size: NA; D gene: NA; V gene: TRBV9; J gene: TRBJ2-2
CDR3 protein: CASSNEDRGQETQYF; CDR3 DNA: TGTGCCAGCAGCAACGAGGACAGGGGGCAAGAGACCCAGTACTTC; clone size: NA; D gene: NA; V gene: TRBV21-1; J gene: TRBJ2-5
CDR3 protein: CASSISLETQYF; CDR3 DNA: TGTGCCAGCAGCATCTCCTTGGAGACCCAGTACTTC; clone size: NA; D gene: NA; V gene: TRBV7-9; J gene: TRBJ2-5
CDR3 protein: CASSPTGGPPYGYTF; CDR3 DNA: TGTGCCAGCTCCCCCACGGGGGGCCCCCCCTATGGCTACACCTTC; clone size: NA; D gene: NA; V gene: TRBV18; J gene: TRBJ1-2
CDR3 protein: CASSGGTGGFLYNEQFF; CDR3 DNA: TGTGCCAGTAGTGGCGGGACAGGGGGCTTTCTTTATAATGAGCAGTTCTTC; clone size: NA; D gene: TRBD1; V gene: TRBV19; J gene: TRBJ2-1
CDR3 protein: CASSETQGSYNEQFF; CDR3 DNA: TGTGCCAGCAGCGAAACACAGGGGTCCTACAATGAGCAGTTCTTC; clone size: NA; D gene: TRBD1; V gene: TRBV11-3; J gene: TRBJ2-1
CDR3 protein: CASSGTGSPTSEKLFF; CDR3 DNA: TGTGCCAGCAGCGGAACGGGGTCGCCAACTAGTGAAAAACTGTTTTTT; clone size: NA; D gene: NA; V gene: TRBV5-6; J gene: TRBJ1-4
CDR3 protein: CASSDTGYEQYF; CDR3 DNA: TGTGCCAGCAGTGACACGGGCTACGAGCAGTACTTC; clone size: NA; D gene: NA; V gene: TRBV6-1; J gene: TRBJ2-7
CDR3 protein: CASRGNNYGYTF; CDR3 DNA: TGTGCCAGCCGGGGGAACAACTATGGCTACACCTTC; clone size: few; D gene: NA; V gene: TRBV3-1/TRBV3-2; J gene: TRBJ1-2
CDR3 protein: CASSRGLYNEQFF; CDR3 DNA: TGTGCCAGCAGCCGCGGGTTATACAATGAGCAGTTCTTC; clone size: once; D gene: NA; V gene: TRBV11-3; J gene: TRBJ2-1
CDR3 protein: CASSHPTSGDYNEQFF; CDR3 DNA: TGCGCCAGCAGCCACCCGACTAGCGGGGACTACAATGAGCAGTTCTTC; clone size: NA; D gene: TRBD2; V gene: TRBV4-3; J gene: TRBJ2-1